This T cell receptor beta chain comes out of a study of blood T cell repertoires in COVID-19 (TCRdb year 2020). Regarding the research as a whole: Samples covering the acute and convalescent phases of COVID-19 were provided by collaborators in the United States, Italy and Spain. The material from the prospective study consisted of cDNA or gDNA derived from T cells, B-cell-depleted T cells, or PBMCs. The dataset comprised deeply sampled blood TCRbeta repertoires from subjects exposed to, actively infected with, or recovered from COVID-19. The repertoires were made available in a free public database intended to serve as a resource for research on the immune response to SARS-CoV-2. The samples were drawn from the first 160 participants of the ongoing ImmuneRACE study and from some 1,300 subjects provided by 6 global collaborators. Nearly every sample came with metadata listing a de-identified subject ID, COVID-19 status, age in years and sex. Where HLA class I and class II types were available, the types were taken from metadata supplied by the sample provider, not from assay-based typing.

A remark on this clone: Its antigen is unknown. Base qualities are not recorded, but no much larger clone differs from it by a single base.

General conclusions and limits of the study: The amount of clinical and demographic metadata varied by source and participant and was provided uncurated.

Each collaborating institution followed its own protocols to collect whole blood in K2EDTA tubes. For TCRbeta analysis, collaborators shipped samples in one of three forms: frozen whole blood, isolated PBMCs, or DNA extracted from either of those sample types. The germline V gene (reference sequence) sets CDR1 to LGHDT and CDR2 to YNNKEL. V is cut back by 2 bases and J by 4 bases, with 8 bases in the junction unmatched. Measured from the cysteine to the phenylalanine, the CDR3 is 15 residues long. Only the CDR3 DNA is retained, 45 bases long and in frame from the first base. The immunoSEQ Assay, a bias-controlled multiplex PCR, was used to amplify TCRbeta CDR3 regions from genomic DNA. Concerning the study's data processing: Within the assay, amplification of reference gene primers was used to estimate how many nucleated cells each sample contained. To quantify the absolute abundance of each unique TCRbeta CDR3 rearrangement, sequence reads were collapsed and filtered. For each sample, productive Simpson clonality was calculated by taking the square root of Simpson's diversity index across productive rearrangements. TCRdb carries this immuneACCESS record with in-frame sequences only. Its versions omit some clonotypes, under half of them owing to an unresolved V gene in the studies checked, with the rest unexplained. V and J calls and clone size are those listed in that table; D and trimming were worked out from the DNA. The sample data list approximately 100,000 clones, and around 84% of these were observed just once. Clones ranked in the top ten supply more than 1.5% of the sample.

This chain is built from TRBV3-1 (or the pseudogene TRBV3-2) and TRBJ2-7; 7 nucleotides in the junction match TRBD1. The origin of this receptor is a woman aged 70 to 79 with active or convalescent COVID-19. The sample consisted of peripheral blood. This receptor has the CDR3 CASSQPTGIRYEQYF. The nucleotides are TGTGCCAGCAGCCAACCGACAGGGATAAGATACGAGCAGTACTTC.